This T cell receptor (beta chain) was retrieved from a study of blood T cells in healthy people across ages. The authors ran a second PCR of roughly 6 to 12 cycles using a sample-barcoded 5' primer and a J-beta primer mix. One entry per CDR3 protein, called by TCRdb with MiXCR from the 5' RACE reads. This sample has some 890,000 distinct CDR3 sequences, with about 27% found just once. Findings of the study overall: Per-million-T-cell TCR beta diversity fell roughly linearly with age.

The germline gives CDR1 MNHNY, CDR2 SVGAGI (reference sequence). V lost 1 base to trimming and J lost 4 bases; unmatched junction nucleotides: 1. The CDR3 totals 15 residues. This clonotype was found many times. Its antigen is currently unknown. The same data also contributed to another study, on T cells of mothers and their children. In that study: Donors were three healthy Caucasian mothers and their six children. For each mother, over 9 million TCR beta CDR3 reads were obtained, and for each child, about 3 million. Thymic selection shapes TCR recombination output in related pairs, and it does so similarly in unrelated pairs.

V and J are TRBV6-6 and TRBJ2-1, with TRBD1 matching 10 bases. This sequence originates from a woman aged 40 to 49 in good health. The sequenced sample consisted of blood. The CDR3 coding sequence is TGTGCCAGCAGTTACTTGGGACAGGGGTACAATGAGCAGTTCTTC. It is translated as CASSYLGQGYNEQFF.